These T cell receptor beta chains were read from a single sample in a study of fetal regulatory T cell absence and autoimmunity. Sequencing was performed with immunoSEQ multiplex PCR; in TCRdb, only in-frame clones are kept and a portion is missing. The sample gives more than 90,000 clones, 72% of which show up once; 2% is in the top ten. The sample consisted of pancreas tissue. The receptors here all came from a male donor with IPEX syndrome. CDR3s include the opening cysteine and the closing phenylalanine or tryptophan. A D gene is named only where the DNA matches it firmly. Clone sizes are given selectively: once, few, many, or a class where the clone is expanded.

clone size	V gene	D gene	CDR3 length	J gene	CDR3 protein	CDR3 DNA
NA	TRBV16	NA	17	TRBJ2-7	CASSQSGWDTNTYEQYF	TGTGCCAGCAGCCAATCGGGCTGGGACACAAATACCTACGAGCAGTACTTC
few	TRBV19	TRBD1	16	TRBJ1-2	CASSIADRGRGYGYTF	TGTGCCAGTAGTATAGCAGACAGGGGACGCGGCTATGGCTACACCTTC
NA	TRBV11-2	NA	14	TRBJ2-2	CASSLDLVSGELFF	TGTGCCAGCAGCTTAGATTTGGTATCCGGGGAGCTGTTTTTT
NA	TRBV11-2	TRBD1	17	TRBJ2-2	CASSSLTDRGQSGELFF	TGTGCCAGCAGCTCGCTAACTGACAGGGGGCAGAGCGGGGAGCTGTTTTTT
NA	TRBV7-2	TRBD2	16	TRBJ2-1	CASSLTSGGPYNEQFF	TGTGCCAGCAGCTTAACTAGCGGGGGACCTTACAATGAGCAGTTCTTC
NA	TRBV5-3	TRBD1	14	TRBJ1-3	CARKGTGGGNTIYF	TGTGCCAGAAAGGGGACAGGGGGTGGAAACACCATATATTTT
NA	TRBV6-5	TRBD2	15	TRBJ2-7	CASSYSSGSLYEQYF	TGTGCCAGCAGTTACTCTAGCGGGAGCCTCTACGAGCAGTACTTC
NA	TRBV4-1	NA	15	TRBJ2-2	CASSLYRDYTGELFF	TGCGCCAGCAGCCTTTACAGGGACTACACCGGGGAGCTGTTTTTT
once	TRBV25-1	TRBD1	15	TRBJ2-7	CASVQGQTCSYEQYF	TGTGCCAGCGTGCAGGGACAGACCTGCTCCTACGAGCAGTACTTC
NA	TRBV29-1	NA	14	TRBJ1-2	CSVEDLGEGYGYTF	TGCAGCGTTGAAGATTTGGGGGAAGGATATGGCTACACCTTC
NA	TRBV6-5	TRBD2	14	TRBJ2-3	CASSYSGSTDTQYF	TGTGCCAGCAGTTATAGCGGGAGCACAGATACGCAGTATTTT
NA	TRBV6-5	TRBD2	14	TRBJ2-1	CASSYLTSGSEQFF	TGTGCCAGCAGTTACCTGACTAGCGGGAGCGAGCAGTTCTTC
NA	TRBV6-5	NA	14	TRBJ2-2	CASRGLRDTGELFF	TGTGCCAGCAGGGGACTCCGTGACACCGGGGAGCTGTTTTTT
NA	TRBV6-6	NA	11	TRBJ2-1	CASSYPDEQFF	TGTGCCAGCAGTTACCCGGATGAGCAGTTCTTC
NA	TRBV23-1	NA	15	TRBJ1-5	CASSQSPVRDQPQHF	TGCGCCAGCAGTCAATCACCAGTTAGGGATCAGCCCCAGCATTTT
NA	TRBV30	NA	12	TRBJ1-1	CAWGPGNTEAFF	TGTGCTTGGGGGCCGGGGAACACTGAAGCTTTCTTT
few	TRBV6-5	NA	9	TRBJ1-4	CATTVKLFF	TGTGCCACCACAGTAAAACTGTTTTTT
once	TRBV7-9	NA	14	TRBJ2-2	CASSSPNSPGELFF	TGTGCCAGCAGCTCCCCTAATAGCCCCGGGGAGCTGTTTTTT
NA	TRBV5-1	TRBD2	18	TRBJ2-5	CASSVWGLAGATQETQYF	TGCGCCAGCAGTGTATGGGGACTAGCGGGAGCCACTCAAGAGACCCAGTACTTC
NA	TRBV30	TRBD1	16	TRBJ1-4	CAWSQWWTGDNEKLFF	TGTGCCTGGAGTCAGTGGTGGACAGGAGATAATGAAAAACTGTTTTTT
few	TRBV12-5	NA	13	TRBJ2-3	CASGIGPLDTQYF	TGTGCTAGTGGTATTGGGCCCCTAGATACGCAGTATTTT
NA	TRBV14	TRBD1	16	TRBJ2-2	CASSPPGQGHTGELFF	TGTGCCAGCAGCCCGCCTGGACAGGGGCATACCGGGGAGCTGTTTTTT
NA	TRBV9	TRBD2	15	TRBJ2-7	CASSVGGGNTYEQYF	TGTGCCAGCAGCGTAGGCGGGGGAAACACCTACGAGCAGTACTTC
NA	TRBV5-6	TRBD1	15	TRBJ2-7	CASSLERDRTYEQYF	TGTGCCAGCAGCTTGGAACGGGACAGGACTTACGAGCAGTACTTC
once	TRBV9	TRBD2	15	TRBJ2-2	CASIYCGRGTGELFF	TGTGCCAGCATCTACTGCGGGAGAGGTACCGGGGAGCTGTTTTTT
NA	TRBV2	TRBD2	16	TRBJ2-3	CASSEAPSGRTDTQYF	TGTGCCAGCAGTGAAGCGCCTAGCGGGAGAACAGATACGCAGTATTTT
NA	TRBV19	TRBD2	14	TRBJ2-5	CASRTSGGAETQYF	TGTGCCAGTAGGACTAGCGGGGGGGCAGAGACCCAGTACTTC
once	TRBV19	TRBD2	13	TRBJ2-2	CASRLAGTGELFF	TGTGCCAGCAGACTAGCGGGAACCGGGGAGCTGTTTTTT
few	TRBV5-4	NA	14	TRBJ2-3	CASSLASGTDTQYF	TGTGCCAGCAGCTTGGCTAGCGGCACAGATACGCAGTATTTT
NA	TRBV5-1	NA	13	TRBJ2-7	CASSSGNLLEQYF	TGCGCCAGCAGCTCAGGAAATCTACTGGAGCAGTACTTC
NA	TRBV9	NA	14	TRBJ1-5	CASSLLISNQPQHF	TGTGCCAGCAGCCTCCTGATTAGCAATCAGCCCCAGCATTTT
NA	TRBV27	NA	14	TRBJ2-4	CASSSGLAKNIQYF	TGTGCCAGCAGTTCGGGACTAGCCAAAAACATTCAGTACTTC
NA	TRBV5-1	NA	13	TRBJ2-3	CASSPTGTDTQYF	TGCGCCAGCAGCCCGACTGGCACAGATACGCAGTATTTT
few	TRBV6-7	NA	13	TRBJ1-5	CASSFRGNQPQHF	TGTGCCAGCAGTTTCAGGGGCAATCAGCCCCAGCATTTT
NA	TRBV6-1	TRBD1	15	TRBJ2-7	CASTNPGQGRYEQYF	TGTGCCAGCACGAATCCGGGACAGGGGAGGTACGAGCAGTACTTC
NA	TRBV11-3	TRBD2	15	TRBJ2-1	CASSLGGRVYDEQFF	TGTGCCAGCAGCTTAGGCGGGAGGGTTTACGATGAGCAGTTCTTC
few	TRBV7-9	TRBD2	13	TRBJ2-4	CASSRDYQNIQYF	TGTGCCAGCAGCCGGGACTACCAAAACATTCAGTACTTC
NA	TRBV4-3	NA	12	TRBJ2-7	CASSQTGVEQYF	TGCGCCAGCAGCCAGACGGGAGTCGAGCAGTACTTC
NA	TRBV25-1	TRBD1	15	TRBJ1-4	CASSEIGQGGEKLFF	TGTGCCAGCAGTGAAATCGGGCAGGGGGGCGAAAAACTGTTTTTT
NA	TRBV9	NA	15	TRBJ2-5	CASSVTGAPQETQYF	TGTGCCAGCAGCGTGACAGGCGCCCCACAAGAGACCCAGTACTTC
NA	TRBV19	NA	13	TRBJ2-7	CASSIGTGYEQYF	TGTGCCAGTAGTATCGGCACAGGGTACGAGCAGTACTTC
once	TRBV10-2	TRBD2	21	TRBJ2-3	CASSEFPGTSGGPQFTDTQYF	TGCGCCAGCAGTGAGTTTCCCGGGACTAGCGGGGGGCCACAATTCACAGATACGCAGTATTTT
once	TRBV19	TRBD1	15	TRBJ1-1	CASSIATGVNPEAFF	TGTGCCAGTAGTATCGCGACAGGGGTCAACCCTGAAGCTTTCTTT
NA	TRBV7-6	NA	16	TRBJ2-5	CASSLVWGERWETQYF	TGTGCCAGCAGCTTAGTTTGGGGCGAGAGGTGGGAGACCCAGTACTTC
NA	TRBV5-1	NA	17	TRBJ2-7	CASSFGSKWTSFYEQYF	TGCGCCAGCAGCTTTGGAAGTAAATGGACATCCTTCTACGAGCAGTACTTC
NA	TRBV27	TRBD2	18	TRBJ2-7	CASSRKSNRLAGDYEQYF	TGTGCCAGCAGTCGAAAATCCAACAGACTAGCGGGAGACTACGAGCAGTACTTC
NA	TRBV11-2	TRBD2	16	TRBJ2-3	CASSFPLAGGPDTQYF	TGTGCCAGCAGCTTCCCTCTAGCGGGGGGGCCAGATACGCAGTATTTT
NA	TRBV30	NA	13	TRBJ2-1	CAWIRLGVNEQFF	TGTGCCTGGATCCGACTGGGGGTCAATGAGCAGTTCTTC
NA	TRBV9	TRBD2	16	TRBJ2-3	CASSAETSGEADTQYF	TGTGCCAGCAGCGCGGAGACTAGCGGGGAGGCAGATACGCAGTATTTT
once	TRBV5-4	NA	13	TRBJ2-3	CASSKVITDTQYF	TGTGCCAGCAGCAAAGTAATCACAGATACGCAGTATTTT
NA	TRBV7-6	TRBD2	14	TRBJ2-7	CASSLTSGGYEQYF	TGTGCCAGCAGCTTGACTAGCGGGGGCTACGAGCAGTACTTC
NA	TRBV18	NA	14	TRBJ2-3	CASSPRGSTDTQYF	TGTGCCAGCTCACCGAGGGGGAGCACAGATACGCAGTATTTT
NA	TRBV6-5	NA	13	TRBJ1-2	CASSYSQHYGYTF	TGTGCCAGCAGTTACTCACAGCACTATGGCTACACCTTC
NA	TRBV5-5	TRBD1	17	TRBJ1-4	CASSPTGGTATNEKLFF	TGTGCCAGCAGCCCAACAGGGGGCACCGCAACTAATGAAAAACTGTTTTTT
NA	TRBV5-4	TRBD2	13	TRBJ2-1	CASTSGGANEQFF	TGTGCCAGCACTAGCGGGGGGGCCAATGAGCAGTTCTTC
NA	TRBV5-1	TRBD1	13	TRBJ1-1	CASSLTGGAEAFF	TGCGCCAGCAGCTTGACAGGGGGAGCTGAAGCTTTCTTT